A selection of T cell receptor beta chains follows, all from one sample in a study of blood T cells in healthy people across ages. TCRdb fed the 5' RACE reads into MiXCR, producing one record per CDR3 protein. The repertoire consists of about 690,000 distinct CDR3 sequences, with roughly two fifths occurring once and the leading ten covering around 32%. The source material was blood. The receptors were gathered from an elderly man in good health. The CDR3 runs from the conserved cysteine through the conserved F or W. Each record gives: V gene, clone size, D gene, J gene, CDR3 DNA, CDR3 protein. D genes are given only for firm matches. Size tells how often a clone was seen (once, few, many) or the class of an expanded clone, and some rows leave it out.

V: TRBV3-1
size: .
D: .
J: TRBJ2-1
DNA: TGTGCCAGCAGTCCCGGGACCTTCATCAATGAGCAGTTCTTC
CDR3: CASSPGTFINEQFF

V: TRBV4-1
size: once
D: .
J: TRBJ2-5
DNA: TGCGCCAGCAGCCAGGTTGGTGGTAGTGGGGGGCCACAAGAGACCCAGTACTTC
CDR3: CASSQVGGSGGPQETQYF

V: TRBV11-2
size: few
D: TRBD2
J: TRBJ2-1
DNA: TGTGCCAGCAGCTTACGGCCTAGCGGGGGGCAAGGGAGACCGAGCTCCTACAATGAGCAGTTCTTC
CDR3: CASSLRPSGGQGRPSSYNEQFF

V: TRBV28
size: few
D: .
J: TRBJ2-1
DNA: TGTGCCAGCAGTTTCGATAAGCAGTTCTTC
CDR3: CASSFDKQFF

V: TRBV7-9
size: few
D: TRBD1
J: TRBJ2-1
DNA: TGTGCCAGCAGCACTACAGACAGGGTCGAATACAATGAGCAGTTCTTC
CDR3: CASSTTDRVEYNEQFF

V: TRBV7-9
size: .
D: TRBD1
J: TRBJ2-4
DNA: TGTGCCAGCAGCTTAGAGGGGGCGACAGAGGCCAAAAACATTCAGTACTTC
CDR3: CASSLEGATEAKNIQYF

V: TRBV9
size: many
D: TRBD2
J: TRBJ2-3
DNA: TGTGCCAGCAGCCCCCGCCCGGATCCACCCCTAGCGGGAGGCACCGATACGCAGTATTTT
CDR3: CASSPRPDPPLAGGTDTQYF

V: TRBV29-1
size: .
D: TRBD1
J: TRBJ1-4
DNA: TGCAGCGTTGGATCAGGGGGTGCTAATGAAAAACTGTTTTTT
CDR3: CSVGSGGANEKLFF

V: TRBV15
size: few
D: .
J: TRBJ2-1
DNA: TGTGCCACCAGCAGAGACCCGGGCTATGAGCAGTTCTTC
CDR3: CATSRDPGYEQFF

V: TRBV7-8
size: .
D: .
J: TRBJ2-1
DNA: TGTGCCAGCAGCTTAGCATTGAGGTTTGGCTACGAGCAGTTCTTC
CDR3: CASSLALRFGYEQFF

V: TRBV28
size: many
D: TRBD2
J: TRBJ2-3
DNA: TGTGCCAGCAGTTTTGGTAGCGGGAGTACAGATACGCAGTATTTT
CDR3: CASSFGSGSTDTQYF

V: TRBV9
size: .
D: .
J: TRBJ2-3
DNA: TGTGCCAGCAGCGTAACCTACAAACGGGGAGCGAGCACAGATACGCAGTATTTT
CDR3: CASSVTYKRGASTDTQYF

V: TRBV6-2/TRBV6-3
size: .
D: .
J: TRBJ2-7
DNA: TGTGCCAACAGCTTAGATCCTAACTACGAGCAGTACTTC
CDR3: CANSLDPNYEQYF

V: TRBV6-5
size: .
D: TRBD2
J: TRBJ2-3
DNA: TGTGCCAGCAGTTATACCAGCGGGGGTATCGGAGATACGCAGTATTTT
CDR3: CASSYTSGGIGDTQYF

V: TRBV29-1
size: .
D: .
J: TRBJ1-1
DNA: TGCAGCGTTGAAGCCTCGGGGGCTCCCACTGAAGCTTTCTTT
CDR3: CSVEASGAPTEAFF

V: TRBV15
size: many
D: .
J: TRBJ1-5
DNA: TGTGCCACCAGCAGACGAGGACAGACGCGGCAGCCCCAGCATTTT
CDR3: CATSRRGQTRQPQHF

V: TRBV9
size: .
D: TRBD1
J: TRBJ2-5
DNA: TGTGCCAGCAGCGCCCCGGACAGGGGGTCGGGTGAGCAGTACTTC
CDR3: CASSAPDRGSGEQYF

V: TRBV30
size: .
D: .
J: TRBJ1-6
DNA: TGTGCCTGGAGTGCCTATACAGAGGGTGGTTCACCCCTCCACTTT
CDR3: CAWSAYTEGGSPLHF

V: TRBV13
size: few
D: .
J: TRBJ2-1
DNA: TGTGCCAGCAGCCACAGCTTGGGGCAGTTCTTC
CDR3: CASSHSLGQFF

V: TRBV2
size: .
D: .
J: TRBJ1-5
DNA: TGTGCCAGCAGTGAAGATTCCTGGGGTAGGGTGGATCAGCCCCAGCATTTT
CDR3: CASSEDSWGRVDQPQHF

V: TRBV7-2
size: many
D: .
J: TRBJ2-7
DNA: TGTGCCAGCAGCTTAGTTGTCGGGGGGCGGGAGCAGTACTTC
CDR3: CASSLVVGGREQYF

V: TRBV27
size: .
D: .
J: TRBJ2-1
DNA: TGTGCCAGCAGCCGTGGGGCGGGGATCTACAATGAGCAGTTCTTC
CDR3: CASSRGAGIYNEQFF

V: TRBV5-1
size: .
D: .
J: TRBJ1-5
DNA: TGCGCCAGCAGCCCGGGTTTGGGGGCCGCTCAGCCCCAGCATTTT
CDR3: CASSPGLGAAQPQHF

V: TRBV5-1
size: .
D: .
J: TRBJ2-5
DNA: TGCGCCAGCAGCAGAACGACCGCCTCCGGGACCCAGTACTTC
CDR3: CASSRTTASGTQYF

V: TRBV5-1
size: .
D: TRBD2
J: TRBJ2-3
DNA: TGCGCCAGCAGCCCGAAAGCGGGGACTAGCACAGATACGCAGTATTTT
CDR3: CASSPKAGTSTDTQYF

V: TRBV11-2
size: many
D: .
J: TRBJ2-1
DNA: TGTGCCAGCAGTCGCCGGGACTCAAACATCAATGAGCAGTTCTTC
CDR3: CASSRRDSNINEQFF

V: TRBV20-1
size: few
D: TRBD1
J: TRBJ1-2
DNA: TGCAGTGCTAGGCCCCCCGGCGCAGGGGGCAATGGCTACACCTTC
CDR3: CSARPPGAGGNGYTF

V: TRBV5-1
size: few
D: .
J: TRBJ2-7
DNA: TGCGCCAGCAGCTTAGAAGGGGTCCCTACCTACGAGCAGTACTTC
CDR3: CASSLEGVPTYEQYF

V: TRBV11-2
size: .
D: .
J: TRBJ1-1
DNA: TGTGCCAGCAGCTTATATCAGGGTGGGAACACTGAAGCTTTCTTT
CDR3: CASSLYQGGNTEAFF

V: TRBV19
size: .
D: .
J: TRBJ2-7
DNA: TGTGCCAGTAGTTTACAGGTGACCTCCTACGAGCAGTACTTC
CDR3: CASSLQVTSYEQYF

V: TRBV7-2
size: once
D: TRBD1
J: TRBJ1-1
DNA: TGTGCCACAGGACAGGGGGGGAGTATGGTATCTGAAGCTTTCTTT
CDR3: CATGQGGSMVSEAFF

V: TRBV20-1
size: .
D: .
J: TRBJ2-5
DNA: TGCAGTGCTAGAGAGGCCAGTCATGAGCAGTACTTC
CDR3: CSAREASHEQYF

V: TRBV12-3/TRBV12-4
size: few
D: .
J: TRBJ1-2
DNA: TGTGCCAGCAGTTTAGCAGGGGGATTGGGTGACTATGGCTACACCTTC
CDR3: CASSLAGGLGDYGYTF

V: TRBV6-6
size: few
D: .
J: TRBJ2-2
DNA: TGTGCCAGCAGTTATCGGAAGGGAGGCACCGGGGAGCTGTTTTTT
CDR3: CASSYRKGGTGELFF

V: TRBV7-2
size: many
D: TRBD2
J: TRBJ2-6
DNA: TGTGCCAGCAGCAAGAGGGAGGGCCTGTCTGGGGCCAACGTCCTGACTTTC
CDR3: CASSKREGLSGANVLTF

V: TRBV12-5
size: .
D: TRBD2
J: TRBJ2-7
DNA: TGTGCTAGTGGTCCCTTTCGGGAGGCCGGGGCTTACGAGCAGTACTTC
CDR3: CASGPFREAGAYEQYF

V: TRBV4-3
size: few
D: .
J: TRBJ2-5
DNA: TGCGCCAGCAGCCAGAGCGGGCCTCAGGGAGGAGAGACCCAGTACTTC
CDR3: CASSQSGPQGGETQYF

V: TRBV7-2
size: few
D: TRBD1
J: TRBJ2-5
DNA: TGTGCCAGCAGCTTAGGTCCGGGACAGGGTTTGCGTCAAGAGACCCAGTACTTC
CDR3: CASSLGPGQGLRQETQYF

V: TRBV20-1
size: .
D: .
J: TRBJ2-1
DNA: TGCAGTGCTTACTCGGACAGTTACAATGAGCAGTTCTTC
CDR3: CSAYSDSYNEQFF

V: TRBV2
size: few
D: .
J: TRBJ1-2
DNA: TGTGCCAGCAGTGTGGTGGGTAGGGGGACCTATGGCTACACCTTC
CDR3: CASSVVGRGTYGYTF

V: TRBV2
size: .
D: TRBD1
J: TRBJ2-7
DNA: TGTGCCAGCAGACTACCGGGACAGGGAGTGTTGGAGCAGTACTTC
CDR3: CASRLPGQGVLEQYF